These T cell receptor beta chains were read from a single sample in a study of blood T cells in healthy people across ages. TCRdb processed the 5' RACE reads anew with MiXCR; each CDR3 protein has one entry. In the table there are hundreds of thousands of distinct CDR3 sequences, more than 40% of which are singletons. Sequencing input: blood. The receptors shown here come from a man aged 55 to 69 in good health. Each CDR3 is given with its conserved first and last residue. Each record gives: clone size, J gene, D gene, V gene, CDR3 protein, CDR3 DNA. D genes are given only for firm matches. Expanded clones are given a class, and other clones once, few, many or no size at all.

size: few
J: TRBJ1-1
D: TRBD1
V: TRBV6-2/TRBV6-3
CDR3: CASRDVRGHTEAFF
DNA: TGTGCCAGCAGAGACGTTAGGGGGCACACTGAAGCTTTCTTT

size: .
J: TRBJ2-1
D: .
V: TRBV20-1
CDR3: CSARPTGEPSWDEQFF
DNA: TGCAGTGCTAGGCCTACGGGGGAGCCGTCTTGGGATGAGCAGTTCTTC

size: once
J: TRBJ1-5
D: .
V: TRBV4-3
CDR3: CASSQDRVSYQPQHF
DNA: TGCGCCAGCAGCCAAGACAGGGTTTCCTATCAGCCCCAGCATTTT

size: few
J: TRBJ2-7
D: .
V: TRBV20-1
CDR3: CSARVPRRNEQYF
DNA: TGCAGTGCTAGGGTCCCTAGGCGAAACGAGCAGTACTTC

size: few
J: TRBJ2-5
D: TRBD2
V: TRBV2
CDR3: CASKASGDQETQYF
DNA: TGTGCCAGCAAGGCTAGCGGGGACCAAGAGACCCAGTACTTC

size: few
J: TRBJ1-5
D: .
V: TRBV7-2
CDR3: CASSFVNQPQHF
DNA: TGTGCCAGCAGTTTCGTCAATCAGCCCCAGCATTTT

size: .
J: TRBJ2-7
D: .
V: TRBV7-2
CDR3: CASSRRGFAGASYEQYF
DNA: TGTGCCAGCAGCCGGAGAGGTTTCGCGGGGGCCAGCTACGAGCAGTACTTC

size: .
J: TRBJ1-2
D: TRBD1
V: TRBV20-1
CDR3: CSAPLTTGTGYTF
DNA: TGCAGTGCTCCTTTAACGACAGGGACTGGCTACACCTTC

size: few
J: TRBJ1-2
D: .
V: TRBV5-1
CDR3: CASGRDGASYGYTF
DNA: TGCGCCAGCGGGAGGGACGGAGCCTCCTATGGCTACACCTTC

size: .
J: TRBJ2-7
D: .
V: TRBV20-1
CDR3: CSARLGVRAGSYEQYF
DNA: TGCAGTGCTAGACTGGGCGTCCGGGCAGGCTCCTACGAGCAGTACTTC

size: .
J: TRBJ2-1
D: TRBD1
V: TRBV5-1
CDR3: CASSVRDSREEQFF
DNA: TGCGCCAGCAGCGTCCGGGACAGTCGCGAAGAGCAGTTCTTC

size: .
J: TRBJ2-1
D: .
V: TRBV3-1
CDR3: CASSQGWDNEQFF
DNA: TGTGCCAGCAGCCAGGGGTGGGACAATGAGCAGTTCTTC

size: few
J: TRBJ2-7
D: .
V: TRBV12-3/TRBV12-4
CDR3: CASSLSSLSYEQYF
DNA: TGTGCCAGCAGTTTATCCAGTCTCTCCTACGAGCAGTACTTC

size: .
J: TRBJ2-7
D: TRBD2
V: TRBV9
CDR3: CASSVQTSPSYEQYF
DNA: TGTGCCAGCAGCGTCCAGACTAGCCCCTCCTACGAGCAGTACTTC

size: few
J: TRBJ2-7
D: .
V: TRBV6-2/TRBV6-3
CDR3: CASSIVGYEQYF
DNA: TGTGCCAGCAGCATAGTTGGCTACGAGCAGTACTTC

size: .
J: TRBJ2-7
D: .
V: TRBV27
CDR3: CASSFTDSYEQYF
DNA: TGTGCTAGCAGTTTCACAGACTCCTACGAGCAGTACTTC

size: .
J: TRBJ1-1
D: .
V: TRBV28
CDR3: CASTSGVTEAFF
DNA: TGTGCCAGCACTTCAGGGGTAACTGAAGCTTTCTTT

size: .
J: TRBJ2-7
D: .
V: TRBV20-1
CDR3: CSAWESYEQYF
DNA: TGCAGTGCTTGGGAGTCATACGAGCAGTACTTC

size: few
J: TRBJ2-3
D: TRBD1
V: TRBV24-1
CDR3: CATSEARGRNTQYF
DNA: TGTGCCACCAGTGAGGCCAGGGGGCGAAATACGCAGTATTTT

size: .
J: TRBJ2-7
D: .
V: TRBV6-1
CDR3: CASRLGNSYEQYF
DNA: TGTGCCAGCAGGCTCGGCAACTCCTACGAGCAGTACTTC

size: .
J: TRBJ2-7
D: .
V: TRBV7-2
CDR3: CASSARLTYEQYF
DNA: TGTGCCAGCAGCGCTAGGCTCACCTACGAGCAGTACTTC

size: few
J: TRBJ2-1
D: .
V: TRBV5-1
CDR3: CASSLVSVNEQFF
DNA: TGCGCCAGCAGCTTGGTCTCGGTCAATGAGCAGTTCTTC

size: .
J: TRBJ1-5
D: TRBD1
V: TRBV2
CDR3: CASIPDRVVADSNQPQHF
DNA: TGTGCCAGCATCCCGGACAGGGTCGTGGCCGATAGCAATCAGCCCCAGCATTTT

size: .
J: TRBJ2-1
D: TRBD1
V: TRBV5-6
CDR3: CASSSGDRAPFYNEQFF
DNA: TGTGCCAGCAGCTCGGGGGACAGGGCCCCCTTCTACAATGAGCAGTTCTTC

size: .
J: TRBJ2-7
D: TRBD2
V: TRBV6-2/TRBV6-3
CDR3: CASIRGGSYEQYF
DNA: TGTGCCAGCATCCGGGGGGGCTCCTACGAGCAGTACTTC

size: few
J: TRBJ1-4
D: .
V: TRBV20-1
CDR3: CSVIGTNEKLFF
DNA: TGCAGTGTAATTGGGACTAATGAAAAACTGTTTTTT

size: .
J: TRBJ2-2
D: .
V: TRBV7-2
CDR3: CASSLLQTGELFF
DNA: TGTGCCAGCAGCTTATTACAGACGGGGGAGCTGTTTTTT

size: .
J: TRBJ2-7
D: TRBD1
V: TRBV6-1
CDR3: CASSEAGTASYEQYF
DNA: TGTGCCAGCAGTGAAGCGGGGACAGCCTCCTACGAGCAGTACTTC

size: .
J: TRBJ2-7
D: .
V: TRBV4-1
CDR3: CASSQEGNIGYEQYF
DNA: TGCGCCAGCAGCCAAGAAGGGAACATAGGCTACGAGCAGTACTTC

size: .
J: TRBJ2-1
D: TRBD2
V: TRBV4-3
CDR3: CASSQRPASGLRIYNEQFF
DNA: TGCGCCAGCAGCCAACGTCCCGCTAGCGGATTAAGAATTTACAATGAGCAGTTCTTC

size: .
J: TRBJ2-3
D: .
V: TRBV3-1
CDR3: CASSQGNRASTDTQYF
DNA: TGTGCCAGCAGCCAAGGAAACAGGGCTAGCACAGATACGCAGTATTTT

size: .
J: TRBJ2-7
D: .
V: TRBV6-5
CDR3: CASRARGADRGEQYF
DNA: TGTGCCAGCAGGGCGAGGGGGGCGGACAGAGGCGAGCAGTACTTC

size: .
J: TRBJ1-6
D: .
V: TRBV4-1
CDR3: CASSQEGDWSSPLHF
DNA: TGCGCCAGCAGCCAAGAGGGGGATTGGTCTTCACCCCTCCACTTT

size: many
J: TRBJ2-5
D: TRBD1
V: TRBV29-1
CDR3: CSVEDQDRGSQETQYF
DNA: TGCAGCGTTGAAGATCAGGACAGGGGGAGCCAAGAGACCCAGTACTTC

size: few
J: TRBJ2-7
D: .
V: TRBV12-3/TRBV12-4
CDR3: CASSPGAKLGFEQYF
DNA: TGTGCCAGCAGTCCTGGCGCCAAACTGGGGTTCGAGCAGTACTTC

size: .
J: TRBJ2-2
D: .
V: TRBV5-5
CDR3: CASSPRQETNTGELFF
DNA: TGTGCCAGCAGCCCAAGACAGGAAACGAACACCGGGGAGCTGTTTTTT

size: .
J: TRBJ2-5
D: .
V: TRBV6-2/TRBV6-3
CDR3: CASSREYQETQYF
DNA: TGTGCCAGCAGTAGAGAATACCAAGAGACCCAGTACTTC

size: .
J: TRBJ1-2
D: TRBD1
V: TRBV29-1
CDR3: CSVTKTGGYYGYTF
DNA: TGCAGCGTTACCAAGACAGGGGGCTACTATGGCTACACCTTC

size: few
J: TRBJ2-5
D: .
V: TRBV5-1
CDR3: CASSLAPGAQETQYF
DNA: TGCGCCAGCAGCTTGGCGCCGGGGGCACAAGAGACCCAGTACTTC

size: .
J: TRBJ2-5
D: TRBD1
V: TRBV5-1
CDR3: CASSTGGNFQETQYF
DNA: TGCGCCAGCAGCACAGGGGGAAACTTCCAAGAGACCCAGTACTTC

size: .
J: TRBJ2-1
D: .
V: TRBV24-1
CDR3: CATSVNSREQFF
DNA: TGTGCCACCAGTGTGAACAGCCGGGAGCAGTTCTTC

size: few
J: TRBJ1-2
D: .
V: TRBV12-5
CDR3: CASGFTGSGYTF
DNA: TGTGCTAGTGGCTTTACAGGGTCCGGCTACACCTTC

size: once
J: TRBJ2-5
D: .
V: TRBV9
CDR3: CASSPSAHQEAQYF
DNA: TGTGCCAGCAGCCCGTCGGCTCATCAAGAGGCCCAGTACTTC

size: .
J: TRBJ2-7
D: .
V: TRBV15
CDR3: CATSQDFEQYF
DNA: TGTGCCACCAGCCAAGATTTCGAGCAGTACTTC

size: .
J: TRBJ2-2
D: TRBD2
V: TRBV4-3
CDR3: CASSQDSPGGTHTGELFF
DNA: TGCGCCAGCAGCCAAGATTCACCGGGGGGGACCCACACCGGGGAGCTGTTTTTT

size: .
J: TRBJ1-2
D: .
V: TRBV12-3/TRBV12-4
CDR3: CASSSNHGLDGYTF
DNA: TGTGCCAGCAGTTCAAACCACGGTCTAGATGGCTACACCTTC

size: .
J: TRBJ1-2
D: TRBD1
V: TRBV5-1
CDR3: CASSLDRPGQDYGYTF
DNA: TGCGCCAGCAGCTTGGACCGACCGGGACAGGACTATGGCTACACCTTC

size: .
J: TRBJ2-1
D: TRBD1
V: TRBV11-2
CDR3: CASSLVSGTGWNERFF
DNA: TGTGCCAGCAGCTTAGTTTCCGGGACAGGGTGGAATGAGCGGTTCTTC

size: .
J: TRBJ2-7
D: TRBD2
V: TRBV27
CDR3: CASSSGLAGSCEQYF
DNA: TGTGCCAGCAGTTCCGGACTAGCCGGCTCCTGCGAGCAGTACTTC

size: few
J: TRBJ2-7
D: .
V: TRBV6-2/TRBV6-3
CDR3: CASSAYWAASYEQYF
DNA: TGTGCCAGCAGTGCCTATTGGGCCGCCTCCTACGAGCAGTACTTC

size: .
J: TRBJ2-1
D: .
V: TRBV5-1
CDR3: CASSFPPAPYNEQFF
DNA: TGCGCCAGCAGCTTCCCGCCAGCGCCTTACAATGAGCAGTTCTTC

size: many
J: TRBJ2-6
D: .
V: TRBV9
CDR3: CASGDPGANVLTF
DNA: TGTGCCAGCGGAGACCCTGGGGCCAACGTCCTGACTTTC